This TCR beta chain was documented in a study of T-cell reconstitution after alpha-beta-depleted transplantation in children. Findings of the study overall: Recipient T cells and thymic progenitors that survived were the source of the high TCRbeta diversity seen at day 60 in some patients. Where alpha-beta T cells came from about two months after transplant was reportedly several hundred expanded graft clones. Newly produced T cells mostly provided counts and TCRbeta diversity after one year, as hyperexpanded clones declined.

The library targeted TCRbeta and was prepared with unique molecular identifiers. TCRdb re-analysed the PCR reads in MiXCR, keeping a single row per CDR3 protein. In the table there are about 980,000 distinct CDR3 sequences, roughly 29% of which are singletons. CDR3 size: 13 residues. CDR1 is MNHEY, CDR2 SMNVEV, per germline (reference sequence). The germline V and J ends were trimmed by 6 bases and 0 bases, with 8 bases remaining between them. Comment on this clonotype: Its antigen is as yet unknown.

The source is a boy in the first two years of life who had a stem cell transplant for SCID, so the T cells may come from the graft donor. The starting material was PBMCs, mostly from graft donor cells, obtained 360 days after TCRalphabeta/CD19-depleted stem cell transplant. The chain combines TRBV27 with TRBJ1-1; no clear D gene. CDR3 sequence (DNA): TGTGCCAGCAGCGTTCAGGTGAACACTGAAGCTTTCTTT. Its protein is CASSVQVNTEAFF.